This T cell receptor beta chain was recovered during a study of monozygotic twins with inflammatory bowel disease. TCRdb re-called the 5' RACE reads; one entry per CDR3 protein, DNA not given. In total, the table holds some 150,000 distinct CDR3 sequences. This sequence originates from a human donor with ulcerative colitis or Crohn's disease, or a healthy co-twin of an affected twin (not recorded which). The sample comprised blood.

CDR3 in amino acids: CSASGTGAGYEQYF. J is TRBJ2-7 and V is TRBV20-1; TCRdb's D call, TRBD1, is unchecked because there is no DNA. The length of the CDR3 is 14 residues. The germline V gene encodes CDR1 DFQATT and CDR2 SNEGSKA (reference sequence).